The 2 T cell receptor beta chains below were found in one sample sequenced in a study of cytomegalovirus exposure and HLA in healthy donors. PCR involved 60 Vbeta and 13 Jbeta primers. The table came from immunoSEQ multiplex PCR; TCRdb's copy has only in-frame clones and leaves some out. The sample contains approximately 190,000 clones, approximately 80% of which appear only once. Sequencing was done on a sample of PBMCs. The origin of the receptors is a man in his forties in good health and CMV-seropositive.

The chain uses TRBV18 and TRBJ2-2, with D possibly matching TRBD1 (5 bases). The V gene lost 7 bases and the J gene lost 6 bases, with 18 bases spanning the gap. The CDR3 consists of 15 residues. Per germline, CDR1 KGHSH and CDR2 LQKENI. CDR3 in amino acids: CASFGRQSGPGELFF. Here the CDR3 DNA reads TGTGCCAGCTTCGGCCGACAGTCGGGTCCCGGGGAGCTGTTTTTT. The full variable domain, with the rest looked up from reference TRBV18 and TRBJ2-2, is NAGVMQNPRHLVRRRGQEARLRCSPMKGHSHVYWYRQLPEEGLKFMVYLQKENIIDESGMPKERFSAEFPKEGPSILRIQQVVRGDSAAYFCASFGRQSGPGELFFGEGSRLTVL.

V and J are TRBV10-3 and TRBJ1-1; 11 bases map to TRBD1. V lost 4 bases to trimming and J lost 5 bases; unmatched junction nucleotides: 0. This CDR3 has 13 amino acids. Germline assignment: CDR1 ENHRY and CDR2 SYGVKD. CDR3 DNA: TGTGCCATCAGTGGGGACAGGGGGACTGAAGCTTTCTTT. It translates to CAISGDRGTEAFF.